The 18 T cell receptor beta chains below were found in one sample sequenced in a study of T cell responses to AZD1222 COVID-19 vaccine. Clones were sequenced by immunoSEQ multiplex PCR, and TCRdb holds only the in-frame ones, with some missing. The data show approximately 140,000 clones, 92% seen once. The sequenced sample was peripheral blood, obtained 28 days after the second AZD1222 dose. Receptors originate from an adult who received the AZD1222 COVID-19 vaccine.

The chain joins TRBV14 to TRBJ2-5, with TRBD2 matching over 10 bases. The V segment lost 4 bases and the J segment 4 bases; nucleotides outside the gene matches: 6. Looked up from germline, CDR1 is SGHDN and CDR2 is FVKESK. CDR3 length: 15 residues. The CDR3 is CASSPGSGGGETQYF. CDR3 coding DNA: TGTGCCAGCAGCCCAGGCAGCGGGGGGGGAGAGACCCAGTACTTC.

The chain recombines TRBV10-3 with TRBJ2-3; weak D call: TRBD2 (8 bases). From germline, CDR1 is ENHRY and CDR2 SYGVKD. This CDR3 is 17 amino acids long. V was clipped by 11 bases and J by 3 bases, with 27 bases between them. As DNA, the CDR3 is TGTGCCTCCAGGGGGGCTAGCGGGCTATTGAGAACAGATACGCAGTATTTT. It encodes CASRGASGLLRTDTQYF.

This clone was detected once. V gene TRBV6-2 or TRBV6-3 combines with J gene TRBJ2-7; D perhaps matches TRBD1 (6 bases). V lost 3 bases, J lost 5 bases, and 17 bases lay in between. Germline CDR1 reads MNHEY; CDR2 reads SVGEGT. The CDR3 has 15 residues. The CDR3 DNA is TGTGCCAGCAGTTATTGGAAAGCAGGGGTGGACGAGCAGTACTTC. Its translation is CASSYWKAGVDEQYF.

The chain uses TRBV5-1 and TRBJ1-2, with a possible D match to TRBD1 (6 bases). This CDR3 has 14 amino acids. The V end was cut by 1 base, the J end by 8 bases, with 15 bases between. Germline V gene sequence: CDR1 SGHRS, CDR2 YFSETQ. The CDR3 DNA is TGCGCCAGCAGCTTGTTACAGGGACAACACGGCTACACCTTC. This encodes CASSLLQGQHGYTF.

The chain couples TRBV18 to TRBJ2-7; D might be TRBD2 (5 bases). Germline loops: CDR1 KGHSH, CDR2 LQKENI. The V gene lost 3 bases and the J gene lost 3 bases, with 12 bases spanning the gap. The CDR3 sequence is 14 residues long. This chain's CDR3 is CASSPIGESYEQYF. The CDR3 nucleotides are TGTGCCAGCTCACCGATCGGGGAGAGCTACGAGCAGTACTTC.

The chain links TRBV3-1 (or the pseudogene TRBV3-2) to TRBJ2-7, with 12 bases identical to TRBD1. Trimming took 3 bases from V and 6 from J; bases not matched to a gene: 3. Germline CDR1 LGHDT, CDR2 YNNKEL (reference sequence). This CDR3 has 14 residues. As DNA, the CDR3 is TGTGCCAGCAGCCAGGGGACAGGGGGCGTCGAGCAGTACTTC. This gives the protein CASSQGTGGVEQYF.

The V and J genes are TRBV5-6 and TRBJ1-2; no clear D gene. This CDR3 is 14 amino acids long. Trimming cost V 3 bases and J 5 bases, with 14 bases left between them. CDR1 is SGHDT and CDR2 is YYEEEE in the germline V gene. The DNA of the CDR3 is TGTGCCAGCAGCTCCAGGATTCCCGGGTATGGCTACACCTTC. The encoded protein is CASSSRIPGYGYTF.

The rearrangement joins TRBV7-2 to TRBJ1-5; D may be TRBD1 (5 bases). Trimming removed 1 base from V and 7 bases from J, with 11 bases in between. CDR3 length: 14 amino acids. The germline CDR1 and CDR2 sequences are SGHTA and FQGNSA. CDR3 region: CASSLVGDTQPQHF. The CDR3 bases are TGTGCCAGCAGCTTAGTAGGGGATACCCAGCCCCAGCATTTT. The full variable domain, its missing parts supplied by reference TRBV7-2 and TRBJ1-5, is GAGVSQSPSNKVTEKGKDVELRCDPISGHTALYWYRQSLGQGLEFLIYFQGNSAPDKSGLPSDRFSAERTGGSVSTLTIQRTQQEDSAVYLCASSLVGDTQPQHFGDGTRLSIL.

This chain uses TRBV7-9 with TRBJ2-7; 7 bases are a match to TRBD2. The CDR3 consists of 13 residues. Germline CDR1 reads SEHNR; CDR2 reads FQNEAQ (reference sequence). Trimming took 5 bases from V and 4 from J; bases not matched to a gene: 5. CDR3 amino acids: CASSQTSRYEQYF. CDR3 bases: TGTGCCAGCAGCCAGACTAGCCGATACGAGCAGTACTTC.

This chain connects TRBV28 to TRBJ2-3; D might be TRBD1 or TRBD2, each matching 5 bases. Trimming pared 7 bases from V and 4 bases from J, leaving 15 bases between. The CDR3 is made up of 14 amino acids. Germline lookup yields CDR1 MDHEN and CDR2 SYDVKM. This chain's CDR3 is CASTGQGASDTQYF. CDR3 DNA: TGTGCCAGCACTGGGCAGGGAGCTTCAGATACGCAGTATTTT.

The table lists this clone with a few counts. V is TRBV5-1 and J is TRBJ2-1; 9 bases line up with TRBD2. With V trimmed by 1 base and J by 0 bases, 5 bases remained unmatched. In germline, CDR1 is SGHRS, CDR2 YFSETQ. This CDR3 comprises 17 residues. CDR3 nucleotides: TGCGCCAGCAGCTTGTTAGGTAGCGGGAGCTCCTACAATGAGCAGTTCTTC. Translation gives CASSLLGSGSSYNEQFF.

The gene calls are TRBV7-6 and TRBJ2-7, with 7 bases fitting TRBD2. Germline-derived CDR1 and CDR2 are SGHVS and FNYEAQ. The CDR3 covers 15 residues. The trim removed 2 bases at V and 0 bases at J, leaving 4 bases unmatched. Written as DNA, the CDR3 is TGTGCCAGCAGCTTAACCGCTAGCGGCTCCTACGAGCAGTACTTC. Translating gives CASSLTASGSYEQYF.

The gene calls are TRBV15 and TRBJ1-2; TRBD1 matches at 8 bases. The germline gives CDR1 LNHNV, CDR2 YYDKDF (reference sequence). After removal of 1 base from V and 13 bases from J, the junction contained 5 bases not matched to a gene. The CDR3 is 12 amino acids. Here the CDR3 reads CATSRVQGAFTF. The CDR3 DNA is TGTGCCACCAGCAGAGTGCAGGGGGCGTTCACCTTC. Variable domain in full (rest from reference TRBV15 and TRBJ1-2): DAMVIQNPRYQVTQFGKPVTLSCSQTLNHNVMYWYQQKSSQAPKLLFHYYDKDFNNEADTPDNFQSRRPNTSFCFLDIRSPGLGDTAMYLCATSRVQGAFTFGSGTRLTVV.

This sequence joins TRBV7-9 and TRBJ2-1, with 9 bases identical to TRBD2. V trimming: 7 bases; J trimming: 7 bases; junction bases outside the gene matches: 11. CDR1 and CDR2 from the germline V gene are SEHNR and FQNEAQ (reference sequence). CDR3 size: 15 residues. CDR3 sequence reads: CASKTVMAGGNEQFF. CDR3 nucleotides: TGTGCCAGCAAAACGGTGATGGCGGGGGGGAATGAGCAGTTCTTC.

V gene TRBV5-5 combines with J gene TRBJ2-3; D uncertain. The CDR3 has 12 amino acids. CDR1 is SGHKS and CDR2 is YYEKEE in the germline V gene (reference sequence). Trimming left V 2 bases short and J 12 bases short, with 13 bases between. This CDR3 is CASSFDSRYQYF. For the CDR3, the DNA is TGTGCCAGCAGCTTTGACTCAAGATACCAGTATTTT.

The chain employs TRBV7-2 and TRBJ2-7; TRBD1 aligns across 7 bases. Trimming removed 5 bases from V and 1 base from J; junction bases left unmatched: 5. CDR3 length: 14 amino acids. Per the germline V gene, CDR1 is SGHTA and CDR2 is FQGNSA. The CDR3 bases are TGTGCCAGCAGCACCCGACAGGGTTCCTACGAGCAGTACTTC. Its translation is CASSTRQGSYEQYF.

This chain connects TRBV2 to TRBJ2-1; D perhaps matches TRBD2 (6 bases). The germline CDR1 and CDR2 sequences are SNHLY and FYNNEI. The CDR3 loop spans 12 amino acids. Trimming left V 8 bases short and J 9 bases short, with 14 bases between. CDR3 protein: CASAPEGGEQFF. DNA for the CDR3: TGTGCCAGCGCGCCGGAGGGTGGTGAGCAGTTCTTC.

V gene TRBV7-3 combines with J gene TRBJ2-5; D could derive from TRBD1 or TRBD2 (6 bases each). This CDR3 is built from 13 residues. Germline lookup yields CDR1 SGHTA and CDR2 FQGTGA. The V gene lost 2 bases and the J gene lost 5 bases, with 9 bases spanning the gap. The CDR3 nucleotides read TGTGCCAGCAGCTTAGGGGGGCGGGAGACCCAGTACTTC. This sequence encodes CASSLGGRETQYF.